The subject of this entry is one T cell receptor beta chain. The antigen is undetermined. This sample was included in a study of shared clonotypes between healthy human individuals. As defined, naive CD8 cells were CD45RO-negative and positively selected for CCR7, with terminally differentiated effector memory CD45RA+ cells excluded. Profiling relied on immunoSEQ multiplex PCR, and the TCRdb table lists in-frame clones only, not all of them. The sample lists 1.5 million to 2.5 million clones, 85% to 95% occurring once. CDR1 and CDR2 (germline): SEHNR, FQNEAQ (reference sequence). V was clipped by 2 bases and J by 1 base, with 8 bases between them. The CDR3 has 14 amino acids. Overall study results and limits: Shared clonotypes: roughly 5% naive CD4, under 4% naive CD8, over 2% memory CD4, more than 0.3% memory CD8.

V gene TRBV7-9 combines with J gene TRBJ1-1, with a possible D match to TRBD1 (5 bases). Sequencing input: naive CD8+ T cells sorted from blood. The receptor was derived from a man aged 18 to 35 in good health. CDR3 sequence: CASSLWGSNTEAFF. CDR3 nucleotide sequence: TGTGCCAGCAGCTTATGGGGCTCGAACACTGAAGCTTTCTTT.